This T cell receptor beta chain was found in a study of blood T cells in healthy people across ages. A second PCR of 7 to 11 cycles used a sample-barcoded 5' primer and a J-beta primer mix. TCRdb itself ran the 5' RACE reads through MiXCR, one entry per CDR3 protein. Of fewer than 750,000 distinct CDR3 sequences listed, more than 45% were seen once; the top ten hold around 25%. Study-wide results and caveats: The lack of PBMC sorting stopped any conclusive naive versus antigen-experienced comparison.

This clonotype was observed many times. Its specificity is unknown. Germline lookup yields CDR1 MNHNY and CDR2 SVGAGI (reference sequence). The V and J ends lost 5 bases and 5 bases respectively, with 9 bases between them. This CDR3 has 12 residues. Each sample yielded at least 6 million isolated PBMCs. The chain combines TRBV6-6 with TRBJ2-5; the D is unclear. Sequenced sample: blood. The clonotype originates from an elderly man in good health. CDR3 sequence reads: CASSTTEETQYF. CDR3 nucleotides: TGTGCCAGCAGTACTACAGAGGAGACCCAGTACTTC.